The 25 T cell receptor beta chains presented below share a single source sample, sequenced in a study of cytomegalovirus exposure and HLA in healthy donors. The assay was immunoSEQ multiplex PCR, and TCRdb's table has in-frame clones only and misses some. The data hold under 200,000 clones, with 85% to 90% observed a single time. Sequenced material: PBMCs. These receptors originate from a woman aged 25-40 years in good health and CMV-seronegative.

The chain is built from TRBV10-3 and TRBJ1-1; no definite D call. From germline, CDR1 is ENHRY and CDR2 SYGVKD. The CDR3 has 12 amino acids. V lost 4 bases to trimming and J lost 8 bases, with 11 bases between them. CDR3 protein: CAISAAAAEAFF. CDR3 in DNA: TGTGCCATCAGTGCCGCGGCGGCCGAAGCTTTCTTT.

By proportion, this clone is medium-sized (0.01 to 0.1%). The chain uses TRBV6-4 and TRBJ2-3, with 9 bases lining up with TRBD2. The CDR3 has 15 residues. V dropped 4 bases and J dropped 0; count of bases not matched to a gene: 2. From germline, CDR1 is MRHNA and CDR2 SNTAGT. The CDR3 region is CASSVTSGSTDTQYF. The CDR3 DNA reads as TGTGCCAGCAGTGTTACTAGCGGGAGCACAGATACGCAGTATTTT.

The chain joins TRBV30 to TRBJ2-7, with TRBD1 matching 8 bases. The length of the CDR3 is 14 residues. Germline loops: CDR1 GTSNPN, CDR2 SVGIG (reference sequence). Trimming at V came to 3 bases and at J to 5 bases, leaving 9 bases not matched to a gene. The CDR3, as DNA: TGTGCCTGGAGAAGGCAGGGGGCTCTCGACGAGCAGTACTTC. Its translation is CAWRRQGALDEQYF.

V gene TRBV18 combines with J gene TRBJ1-3; TRBD1 matches at 10 bases. V lost 4 bases, J lost 2 bases, and 2 bases stayed unmatched. The CDR3 extends over 15 amino acids. Germline CDR1 and CDR2: KGHSH and LQKENI. The CDR3 reads CASSRGQGAGNTIYF. The CDR3 coding sequence is TGTGCCAGCTCACGAGGACAGGGGGCTGGAAACACCATATATTTT. Combining the CDR3 with reference TRBV18 and TRBJ1-3 gives the whole variable domain NAGVMQNPRHLVRRRGQEARLRCSPMKGHSHVYWYRQLPEEGLKFMVYLQKENIIDESGMPKERFSAEFPKEGPSILRIQQVVRGDSAAYFCASSRGQGAGNTIYFGEGSWLTVV.

The rearrangement joins TRBV13 to TRBJ2-2; 9 positions agree with TRBD2. The junction had 3 bases not matched to a gene; V was cut back by 1 base and J by 0 bases. Germline lookup yields CDR1 PRHDT and CDR2 FYEKMQ (reference sequence). There are 17 residues in the CDR3. CDR3 protein: CASSLETSGANTGELFF. The CDR3 DNA reads as TGTGCCAGCAGCTTAGAGACTAGCGGAGCGAACACCGGGGAGCTGTTTTTT.

The chain couples TRBV7-2 to TRBJ1-2, with D hard to call. V was trimmed by 0 bases and J by 4 bases, leaving 9 bases between them. The CDR3 loop spans 14 amino acids. Germline-derived CDR1 and CDR2 are SGHTA and FQGNSA. The CDR3, as DNA: TGTGCCAGCAGCTTAGCGCCAACAGCCTATGGCTACACCTTC. Amino acid sequence: CASSLAPTAYGYTF.

The chain combines TRBV9 with TRBJ2-3; the match to TRBD2 covers 11 bases. This CDR3 has 16 amino acids. V lost 3 bases and J lost 6; bases outside the gene matches: 9. Germline V CDR1 and CDR2: SGDLS, YYNGEE. In DNA form, the CDR3 reads TGTGCCAGCAGCGCGAGTAGCGGGGGGGCCGGGGATACGCAGTATTTT. Residues: CASSASSGGAGDTQYF.

The genes are TRBV7-2 and TRBJ2-3, with 7 bases aligning to TRBD2. There are 17 residues in the CDR3. Germline CDR1 is SGHTA and CDR2 is FQGNSA. The V segment lost 5 bases and the J segment 9 bases; nucleotides outside the gene matches: 20. In DNA form, the CDR3 reads TGTGCCAGCAGCCCTAGTCTGAGCGGGATGGCCTTAAGAACGCAGTATTTT. It yields the protein CASSPSLSGMALRTQYF.

This chain connects TRBV5-6 to TRBJ1-4; D uncertain. The germline V gene has CDR1 SGHDT and CDR2 YYEEEE. V was trimmed by 4 bases and J by 8 bases, leaving 21 bases between them. The length of the CDR3 is 16 residues. This chain's CDR3 is CASSQTRRAEDEKLFF. For the CDR3, the DNA is TGTGCCAGCAGCCAAACGCGCCGGGCAGAAGACGAAAAACTGTTTTTT.

The chain uses TRBV4-3 and TRBJ2-7; TRBD1 or TRBD2 may be the D gene (5 bases each). V was shortened by 2 bases and J by 6 bases, with 17 bases between the two germline ends. Germline V CDR1 and CDR2: LGHNA, YSLEER. This CDR3 region has 15 residues. For the CDR3, the DNA is TGCGCCAGCAGCCAACTGCGGCGGCCGAGGGGCGAGCAGTACTTC. This gives the protein CASSQLRRPRGEQYF.

The gene calls are TRBV7-9 and TRBJ2-7; 11 bases match TRBD2. There are 17 residues in the CDR3. In germline, CDR1 is SEHNR, CDR2 FQNEAQ (reference sequence). V trimming: 1 base; J trimming: 2 bases; junction bases outside the gene matches: 7. The CDR3, as DNA: TGTGCCAGCAGCTTAGTCGTTAGCGGGAGGGCAGCCTACGAGCAGTACTTC. Translating gives CASSLVVSGRAAYEQYF.

Concerning this clone itself: This may stem from a read error, because a much larger clone lies one nucleotide away. The same CDR3 is also encoded by other DNA sequences in this sample. The CDR3 nucleotides read TGTGCCAGCAGTCTGACGGTGAACACTGAAGCTTTCTTT. This gives the protein CASSLTVNTEAFF. The chain links TRBV27 to TRBJ1-1; D gene uncertain. This CDR3 spans 13 amino acids. The V gene lost 5 bases and the J gene lost 0 bases, with 7 bases spanning the gap. The germline V gene encodes CDR1 MNHEY and CDR2 SMNVEV (reference sequence).

This clone was detected only a few times. The V call is TRBV5-1, the J call TRBJ2-7; 9 bases are shared with TRBD2. J gave up 1 base and V 5 bases, and 7 bases lay outside the gene matches. CDR1 and CDR2 from the germline V gene are SGHRS and YFSETQ. The length of the CDR3 is 15 residues. The DNA for the CDR3 is TGCGCCAGCAGGATTACTAGCGGGTCGTCCTACGAGCAGTACTTC. Its protein is CASRITSGSSYEQYF.

The chain is built from TRBV11-2 and TRBJ2-3; D gene ambiguous. The germline V and J ends were trimmed by 3 bases and 3 bases, with 4 bases remaining between them. CDR1 is SGHAT and CDR2 is FQNNGV in the germline V gene. This CDR3 is 12 amino acids long. Here the CDR3 DNA reads TGTGCCAGCAGCTTGAGGACAGATACGCAGTATTTT. It codes for CASSLRTDTQYF.

The chain employs TRBV18 and TRBJ2-3; 7 positions match TRBD2. CDR1 and CDR2 (germline): KGHSH, LQKENI. V gave up 5 bases and J gave up 3 bases; unmatched junction bases: 8. There are 15 residues in the CDR3. The DNA of the CDR3 is TGTGCCAGCTCAACGATAACTAGCGTAACAGATACGCAGTATTTT. Protein product: CASSTITSVTDTQYF.

This clone was seen just once. The chain's CDR3 is CASSQAPGTEAFF. The CDR3 DNA reads TGCGCCAGCAGCCAGGCTCCGGGTACTGAAGCTTTCTTT. The chain joins TRBV4-1 to TRBJ1-1; D gene ambiguous. The CDR3 is 13 residues long. Per the germline V gene, CDR1 is MGHRA and CDR2 is YSYEKL. V was shortened by 3 bases and J by 5 bases, with 10 bases between the two germline ends.

The chain joins TRBV29-1 to TRBJ2-7; D not resolved. The V end was cut by 1 base, the J end by 3 bases, with 7 bases between. This CDR3 contains 12 residues. CDR1 and CDR2 (germline): SQVTM, ANQGSEA. The CDR3 region has the DNA TGCAGCGTTGAAGCCGGAGACTACGAGCAGTACTTC. Amino acid sequence: CSVEAGDYEQYF.

CDR3 sequence (DNA): TGTGCCAGCACCCCCGGACTGGAGCACACAGATACGCAGTATTTT. Translating gives CASTPGLEHTDTQYF. This chain links TRBV28 with TRBJ2-3, with TRBD2 as a possible D gene (5 bases). This CDR3 comprises 15 residues. The V gene's germline CDR1 is MDHEN and CDR2 SYDVKM. Trimming pared 7 bases from V and 2 bases from J, leaving 16 bases between.

This clone was seen many times. The chain links TRBV6-1 to TRBJ1-5; D is undetermined. V was pared by 3 bases and J by 3 bases, with 15 bases between. The germline V gene encodes CDR1 MNHNS and CDR2 SASEGT. This CDR3 is 16 amino acids long. The CDR3 protein is CASSDRFVVNNQPQHF. CDR3 bases: TGTGCCAGCAGTGATCGATTTGTGGTGAACAATCAGCCCCAGCATTTT.

This clone occurred once. The same CDR3 arises from other DNA sequences in this sample as well. The chain recombines TRBV6-5 with TRBJ2-7; D may be TRBD1 or TRBD2 (5 bases each). V gave up 0 bases and J gave up 3 bases, with 6 bases separating them. Germline V lookup: CDR1 MNHEY, CDR2 SVGAGI. The CDR3 loop spans 13 amino acids. The CDR3 nucleotides are TGTGCCAGCAGTTACTCGAGGGGCTACGAGCAGTACTTC. Translated, it gives CASSYSRGYEQYF.

The chain uses TRBV5-1 and TRBJ1-4; 7 nucleotides match TRBD1. The CDR3 runs 14 residues. The V gene end was trimmed by 2 bases and the J gene end by 8 bases; junction bases not matched to a gene: 6. Per the germline V gene, CDR1 is SGHRS and CDR2 is YFSETQ. CDR3 DNA: TGCGCCAGCAGCTTCCGGGACAGTGGGGAAAAACTGTTTTTT. Translation: CASSFRDSGEKLFF.

This chain uses TRBV5-4 with TRBJ2-7, with D possibly TRBD1 on 6 matching bases. This CDR3 has 12 residues. Germline V gene data show CDR1 as SGHNT and CDR2 as YYREEE (reference sequence). V was clipped by 4 bases and J by 3 bases, with 8 bases between them. The CDR3 reads CASSQDSYEQYF. CDR3 DNA sequence: TGTGCCAGCAGCCAGGACAGCTACGAGCAGTACTTC.

This sequence joins TRBV11-2 and TRBJ2-3; 10 bases line up with TRBD2. J was trimmed by 13 bases and V by 4 bases; bases with no gene match: 11. This CDR3 has 14 amino acids. Germline V lookup: CDR1 SGHAT, CDR2 FQNNGV. In DNA, the CDR3 is TGTGCCAGCAGCTCCTTAGCGGGAGGACCCCCCGAGTATTTT. Its protein product is CASSSLAGGPPEYF.

This chain links TRBV7-8 with TRBJ2-2; D not certain. CDR3 size: 19 residues. Trimming cost V 3 bases and J 0 bases, with 20 bases left between them. Germline CDR1 SGHVS, CDR2 FQNEAQ. The DNA for the CDR3 is TGTGCCAGCAGCTTTAGACGTCACGGAAGCCTCGCGAACACCGGGGAGCTGTTTTTT. Translation: CASSFRRHGSLANTGELFF.

The chain combines TRBV9 with TRBJ1-1; a possible D gene is TRBD1 (6 bases). The CDR3 sequence is 14 residues long. V lost 1 base to trimming and J lost 4 bases, with 11 bases between them. The germline gives CDR1 SGDLS, CDR2 YYNGEE. The CDR3 here is CASSVTGAPTEAFF. CDR3 DNA: TGTGCCAGCAGCGTAACGGGGGCTCCCACTGAAGCTTTCTTT.